The sequence of this TCR beta chain was determined in a study of long-term antiretroviral therapy in people with HIV. General study results and limits: ART adherence, viral resistance and therapy changes were undocumented.

Among participants with HIV, every one received treatment in the United States. Remarks on this clone: What it binds is not known.

V was cut by 0 bases and J by 3 bases, with 5 bases left in between. Germline CDR1 and CDR2: SGHTA and FQGTGA. The CDR3 totals 13 residues. They ran version v3.0 of the immunoSEQ assay at survey level. Sequencing targeted 40,000-50,000 T-cell genomes per sample. The protocol was immunoSEQ multiplex PCR, while the TCRdb copy is restricted to in-frame clones and leaves out a portion. The sample has around 16,000 clones, around 89% seen once. The sequencing here drew on unsorted PBMCs, taken 0.7 years before starting antiretroviral therapy. The chain couples TRBV7-3 to TRBJ2-5; D is undetermined. This TCR came from a man in his forties or fifties with HIV. Here the CDR3 DNA reads TGTGCCAGCAGCTTAACGGGGAAAGAGACCCAGTACTTC. Protein product: CASSLTGKETQYF. Based on the CDR3 plus reference TRBV7-3 and TRBJ2-5, the full variable domain is GAGVSQTPSNKVTEKGKYVELRCDPISGHTALYWYRQSLGQGPEFLIYFQGTGAADDSGLPNDRFFAVRPEGSVSTLKIQRTERGDSAVYLCASSLTGKETQYFGPGTRLLVL.